This is a list of T cell receptor beta chains from one sample in a study of shared clonotypes between healthy human individuals. This table comes from immunoSEQ multiplex PCR, and its TCRdb copy is limited to in-frame clones, with some not included. Here the sample spans some 2,500,000 clones, more than 85% being singletons. Sequenced: naive CD4+ T cells from PBMCs. The receptors shown here come from a man in his late teens or twenties in good health. Some clones in this sample may be carry-over from other donors' samples. Each CDR3 is given with its conserved first and last residue. D genes are given only for firm matches. Clone size is given for some rows only: seen once, a few or many times, or a class if the clone is expanded.

d_gene	v_gene	j_gene	abundance	CDR3nt	CDR3aa
.	TRBV28	TRBJ1-4	.	TGTGCCAGCAGTTTCTCGGGGGCATTGGATGAAAAACTGTTTTTT	CASSFSGALDEKLFF
.	TRBV2	TRBJ1-2	once	TGTGCCAGCACTCCCGGACAGTACTATGGCTACACCTTC	CASTPGQYYGYTF
.	TRBV9	TRBJ1-2	.	TGTGCCAGCAGCGTAGGGGGCAGGGCGAACTATGGCTACACCTTC	CASSVGGRANYGYTF
.	TRBV7-6	TRBJ2-7	.	TGTGCCAGCAGCCCGAGGGGACGAGGGACCCCCTCCTACGAGCAGTACTTC	CASSPRGRGTPSYEQYF
TRBD1	TRBV19	TRBJ1-2	.	TGTGCCAGTAGCATCGGACCAATGACAGGGGCCTATGGCTACACCTTC	CASSIGPMTGAYGYTF
.	TRBV5-1	TRBJ2-3	.	TGCGCCAGCAGCTTCGACCCGGGCACAGATACGCAGTATTTT	CASSFDPGTDTQYF
TRBD2	TRBV6-1	TRBJ2-1	.	TGTGCCAGCAGTGAATTCGGGGGGGCCTACAATGAGCAGTTCTTC	CASSEFGGAYNEQFF
.	TRBV6-5	TRBJ1-5	.	TGTGCCAGCAGTTTGGGTGGGCACGATCAGCCCCAGCATTTT	CASSLGGHDQPQHF
TRBD1	TRBV5-1	TRBJ2-7	.	TGCGCCAGCAGCTTGGGACAGGGTGGTTACGAGCAGTACTTC	CASSLGQGGYEQYF
.	TRBV10-3	TRBJ2-7	.	TGTGCCATCAGTGAACCCCCGGACGGGGGCTACGAGCAGTACTTC	CAISEPPDGGYEQYF
.	TRBV29-1	TRBJ2-2	.	TGCAGCGTTCGGGGCAGGACCGGGGAGCTGTTTTTT	CSVRGRTGELFF
TRBD1	TRBV4-3	TRBJ2-5	.	TGCGCCAGCAGCCAAGAGGGGGACAGGGTTGAGACCCAGTACTTC	CASSQEGDRVETQYF
TRBD2	TRBV7-3	TRBJ2-1	once	TGTGCCAGCAGCCTGGGGACTAGCGGGAGCATTGAGCAGTTCTTC	CASSLGTSGSIEQFF
.	TRBV2	TRBJ1-1	.	TGTGCCAGCAGTGAACGGGGGCGCGGGACTGAAGCTTTCTTT	CASSERGRGTEAFF
.	TRBV7-9	TRBJ1-2	.	TGTGCCAGCAGCTTAGGGGACACCGGGGGCTATGGCTACACCTTC	CASSLGDTGGYGYTF
TRBD2	TRBV19	TRBJ2-7	.	TGTGCCAGTACCGCCTCGGCTAGCGGGGACGAGCAGTACTTC	CASTASASGDEQYF